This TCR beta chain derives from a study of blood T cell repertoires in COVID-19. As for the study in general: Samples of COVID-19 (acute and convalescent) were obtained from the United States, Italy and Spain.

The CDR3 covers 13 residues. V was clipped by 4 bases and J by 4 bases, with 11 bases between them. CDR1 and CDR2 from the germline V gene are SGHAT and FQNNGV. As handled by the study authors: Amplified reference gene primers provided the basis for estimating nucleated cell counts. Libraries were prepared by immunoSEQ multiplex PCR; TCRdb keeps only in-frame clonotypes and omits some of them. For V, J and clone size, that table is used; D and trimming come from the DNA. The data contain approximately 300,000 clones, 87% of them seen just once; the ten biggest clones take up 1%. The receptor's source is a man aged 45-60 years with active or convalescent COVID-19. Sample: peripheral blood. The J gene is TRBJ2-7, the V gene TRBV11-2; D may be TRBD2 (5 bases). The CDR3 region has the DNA TGTGCCAGCAGCTGGACTGCCGGTTACGAGCAGTACTTC. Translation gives CASSWTAGYEQYF.